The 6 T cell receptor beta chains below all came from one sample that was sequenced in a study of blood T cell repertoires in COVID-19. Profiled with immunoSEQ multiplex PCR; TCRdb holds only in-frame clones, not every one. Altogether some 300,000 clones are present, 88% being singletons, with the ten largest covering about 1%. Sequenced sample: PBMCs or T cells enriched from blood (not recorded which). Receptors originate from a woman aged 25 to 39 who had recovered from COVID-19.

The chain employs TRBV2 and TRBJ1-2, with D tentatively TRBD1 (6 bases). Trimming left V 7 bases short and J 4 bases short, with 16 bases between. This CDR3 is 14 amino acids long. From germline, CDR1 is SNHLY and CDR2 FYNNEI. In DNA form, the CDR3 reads TGTGCCAGCACTGATGTCAGGGGAACCTATGGCTACACCTTC. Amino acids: CASTDVRGTYGYTF.

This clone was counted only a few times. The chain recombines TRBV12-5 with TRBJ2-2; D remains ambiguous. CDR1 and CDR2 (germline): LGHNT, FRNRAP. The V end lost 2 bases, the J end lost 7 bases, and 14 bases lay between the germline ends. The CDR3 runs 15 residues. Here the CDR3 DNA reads TGTGCTAGTGGTTTGTCACTGGGTCGGAGCGGGGAGCTGTTTTTT. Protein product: CASGLSLGRSGELFF.

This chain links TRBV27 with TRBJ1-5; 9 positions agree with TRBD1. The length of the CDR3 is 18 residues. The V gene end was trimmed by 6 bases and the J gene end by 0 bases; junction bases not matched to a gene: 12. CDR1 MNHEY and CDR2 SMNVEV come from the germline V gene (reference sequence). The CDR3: CASRGTGIPQYSNQPQHF. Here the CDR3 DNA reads TGTGCCAGCAGGGGGACAGGGATTCCCCAATATAGCAATCAGCCCCAGCATTTT.

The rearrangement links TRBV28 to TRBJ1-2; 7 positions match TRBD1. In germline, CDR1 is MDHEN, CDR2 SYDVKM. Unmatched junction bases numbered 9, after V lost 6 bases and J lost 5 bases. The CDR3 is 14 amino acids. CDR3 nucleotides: TGTGCCAGCAGGGCCCCGGGACAGCATTATGGCTACACCTTC. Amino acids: CASRAPGQHYGYTF.

DNA for the CDR3: TGTGCCTGGGGTAGAGGGCTCTCTGGAAACACCATATATTTT. Protein product: CAWGRGLSGNTIYF. The J gene is TRBJ1-3, the V gene TRBV30; no firm D call. This CDR3 region has 14 residues. CDR1 and CDR2 (germline): GTSNPN, SVGIG (reference sequence). V gave up 5 bases and J gave up 0 bases, with 11 bases separating them.

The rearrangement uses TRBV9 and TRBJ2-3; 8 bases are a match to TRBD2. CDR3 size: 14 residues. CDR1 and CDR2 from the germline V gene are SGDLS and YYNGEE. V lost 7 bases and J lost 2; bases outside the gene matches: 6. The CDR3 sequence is CASSYSGTTDTQYF. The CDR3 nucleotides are TGTGCCAGCTCCTATAGCGGGACCACAGATACGCAGTATTTT.